These 32 T cell receptor beta chains originate from one sample sequenced in a study of cytomegalovirus exposure and HLA in healthy donors. The primer mix had 60 Vbeta and 13 Jbeta primers. The method was immunoSEQ multiplex PCR; TCRdb's version includes in-frame clones alone and lacks a portion of them. The sample includes some 48,000 clones. Sequences were obtained from PBMCs. These TCRs come from a woman between 35 and 50 years old in good health and CMV-seronegative.

This rearrangement joins TRBV5-1 to TRBJ2-5; 11 bases fit TRBD1. V lost 6 bases, J lost 5 bases, and 9 bases stayed unmatched. CDR3 length: 15 residues. Germline assignment: CDR1 SGHRS and CDR2 YFSETQ. The chain's CDR3 is CASKGQGAPLETQYF. The DNA of the CDR3 is TGCGCCAGCAAAGGACAGGGGGCGCCCCTGGAGACCCAGTACTTC. Based on the CDR3 plus reference TRBV5-1 and TRBJ2-5, the full variable domain is KAGVTQTPRYLIKTRGQQVTLSCSPISGHRSVSWYQQTPGQGLQFLFEYFSETQRNKGNFPGRFSGRQFSNSRSEMNVSTLELGDSALYLCASKGQGAPLETQYFGPGTRLLVL.

V and J are TRBV7-9 and TRBJ1-2, with 7 bases matching TRBD1. The CDR3 totals 14 residues. Germline V gene data show CDR1 as SEHNR and CDR2 as FQNEAQ (reference sequence). Losses at the gene ends were 5 bases for V and 8 bases for J; bases not matched to a gene: 11. CDR3 sequence (DNA): TGTGCCAGCAGCCCCGCGACAGGGTCGGGCGGCTACACCTTC. Translation: CASSPATGSGGYTF.

The DNA for the CDR3 is TGCGCCAGCAGTCTAGGGCAGGGGGGAAACTATGGCTACACCTTC. The encoded protein is CASSLGQGGNYGYTF. This chain links TRBV4-3 with TRBJ1-2; 7 bases align to TRBD1. Germline V lookup: CDR1 LGHNA, CDR2 YSLEER. Losses at the gene ends were 6 bases for V and 2 bases for J; bases not matched to a gene: 9. CDR3 length: 15 residues.

The chain joins TRBV18 to TRBJ2-1; the match to TRBD2 covers 12 bases. The V segment lost 3 bases and the J segment 4 bases; nucleotides outside the gene matches: 1. This CDR3 comprises 15 residues. The germline gives CDR1 KGHSH, CDR2 LQKENI. CDR3 nucleotide sequence: TGTGCCAGCTCACCCGGACTAGCGGGGTACAATGAGCAGTTCTTC. It yields the protein CASSPGLAGYNEQFF.

The chain uses TRBV4-2 and TRBJ1-6; D gene uncertain. The CDR3 sequence is 16 residues long. The germline V and J ends were trimmed by 8 bases and 7 bases, with 21 bases remaining between them. The germline gives CDR1 LGHNA, CDR2 YNFKEQ. CDR3 coding DNA: TGTGCCAGCCCCCAGGAGGTAGTGGGCTTAAATTCACCCCTCCACTTT. Its translation: CASPQEVVGLNSPLHF.

The chain has TRBV11-2 and TRBJ1-5, with 8 bases aligning to TRBD1. The CDR3 runs to 15 residues. V lost 2 bases, J lost 1 base, and 1 base stayed unmatched. The germline V gene has CDR1 SGHAT and CDR2 FQNNGV. Here the CDR3 DNA reads TGTGCCAGCAGCTTAAGACAGGGGAGCAATCAGCCCCAGCATTTT. This sequence encodes CASSLRQGSNQPQHF.

The chain recombines TRBV7-9 with TRBJ1-1; no definite D call. From germline, CDR1 is SEHNR and CDR2 FQNEAQ (reference sequence). The CDR3 length is 12 residues. V lost 5 bases to trimming and J lost 1 base, with 5 bases between them. The CDR3 region is CASSRQNTEAFF. The DNA for the CDR3 is TGTGCCAGCAGCCGACAGAACACTGAAGCTTTCTTT.

The CDR3 loop is CASRRGQGGETQYF. The CDR3 DNA follows: TGCGCCAGTCGACGCGGACAGGGTGGCGAGACCCAGTACTTC. This chain joins TRBV5-1 and TRBJ2-5; 8 bases match TRBD1. Germline V gives CDR1 SGHRS, CDR2 YFSETQ. J was trimmed by 5 bases and V by 8 bases; bases with no gene match: 11. The CDR3 contains 14 residues.

The genes are TRBV21-1 and TRBJ2-7; the table's D call, TRBD1, has no DNA check behind it. TRBV21-1 is a known pseudogene. The CDR3 is 22 amino acids. CDR3 amino acids: CASSKVVLMDVRNRGRPYEQYF. The CDR3 bases are TGTGCCAGCAGCAAAGTTGTCCTTATGGATGTGCGTAACAGGGGCCGTCCCTACGAGCAGTACTTC.

This chain joins TRBV29-1 and TRBJ1-1; the D gene is possibly TRBD1 (6 bases). CDR1 SQVTM and CDR2 ANQGSEA come from the germline V gene. Between the trimmed V and J ends, which lost 3 bases and 7 bases, there was a span of 12 bases. This CDR3 contains 12 residues. The CDR3 here is CSVERGTGEAFF. The CDR3 DNA is TGCAGCGTTGAGAGGGGGACGGGTGAAGCTTTCTTT.

This chain joins TRBV6-5 and TRBJ2-2; TRBD2 might be the D (6 bases). Trimming removed 11 bases at V and 5 bases at J, with 21 bases between. Looked up from germline, CDR1 is MNHEY and CDR2 is SVGAGI. This CDR3 is built from 15 residues. The CDR3 sequence is CASRAGLLLTGELFF. CDR3 DNA: TGTGCCTCTCGAGCGGGCCTCCTATTGACCGGGGAGCTGTTTTTT.

The rearrangement joins TRBV27 to TRBJ1-2, with 9 bases fitting TRBD1. This CDR3 region has 13 residues. CDR1 is MNHEY, CDR2 SMNVEV, per germline (reference sequence). Trimming removed 6 bases from V and 2 bases from J; junction bases left unmatched: 1. The chain's CDR3 is CASRGQGNYGYTF. CDR3 DNA sequence: TGTGCCAGCAGGGGACAGGGAAACTATGGCTACACCTTC.

The chain recombines TRBV6-1 with TRBJ2-7, with 10 bases matching TRBD1. The germline V gene encodes CDR1 MNHNS and CDR2 SASEGT. This CDR3 comprises 14 residues. The V segment lost 7 bases and the J segment 2 bases; nucleotides outside the gene matches: 5. The CDR3 nucleotides are TGTGCCAGCAACCGGGACAGGGGTACCTACGAGCAGTACTTC. As protein: CASNRDRGTYEQYF.

The V and J genes are TRBV5-1 and TRBJ1-2; D is unclear. The CDR3 has 15 residues. Trimming pared 0 bases from V and 4 bases from J, leaving 13 bases between. The germline CDR1 and CDR2 sequences are SGHRS and YFSETQ. CDR3 loop: CASSLAGGRSYGYTF. Here the CDR3 DNA reads TGCGCCAGCAGCTTGGCTGGAGGGCGAAGCTATGGCTACACCTTC.

The V gene is TRBV6-6, the J gene TRBJ1-5, with a possible D match to TRBD1 (5 bases). The V end lost 2 bases, the J end lost 0 bases, and 11 bases lay between the germline ends. Germline loops: CDR1 MNHNY, CDR2 SVGAGI (reference sequence). CDR3 size: 16 residues. This CDR3 reads CASSYGQGYSNQPQHF. In DNA, the CDR3 is TGTGCCAGCAGTTACGGGCAGGGCTATAGCAATCAGCCCCAGCATTTT.

In terms of frequency, this clone is medium-sized. The CDR3 reads CASSGVGRGVAFF. The CDR3 DNA follows: TGTGCCAGCAGTGGTGTGGGCAGGGGTGTAGCTTTCTTT. The chain carries TRBV2 and TRBJ1-1, with D possibly TRBD1 on 6 matching bases. From germline, CDR1 is SNHLY and CDR2 FYNNEI. The CDR3 is 13 amino acids. Trimming took 4 bases from V and 10 from J, leaving 16 bases between them.

The chain has TRBV6-6 and TRBJ1-1; 8 bases are shared with TRBD1. The CDR3 loop spans 13 amino acids. The J segment lost 4 bases and the V segment lost 2 bases, leaving 0 bases of the junction unmatched. Germline values: CDR1 MNHNY, CDR2 SVGAGI (reference sequence). The CDR3 nucleotides read TGTGCCAGCAGTTACGACAGGGGCACTGAAGCTTTCTTT. Residues: CASSYDRGTEAFF.

The DNA of the CDR3 is TGCGCCAGCAGCTTGGGCCTAGCGGGTGGTTCAGATACGCAGTATTTT. It encodes CASSLGLAGGSDTQYF. The chain has TRBV5-1 and TRBJ2-3; 8 bases map to TRBD2. Germline V gene sequence: CDR1 SGHRS, CDR2 YFSETQ. J was trimmed by 4 bases and V by 0 bases; bases with no gene match: 7. The CDR3 spans 16 residues.

The chain links TRBV4-2 to TRBJ1-2, with TRBD1 matching over 9 bases. From germline, CDR1 is LGHNA and CDR2 YNFKEQ. CDR3 length: 17 residues. The trim removed 6 bases at V and 1 base at J, leaving 12 bases unmatched. CDR3 in DNA: TGTGCCAGCAGTCAACCGGGACAGGGCCCCAATAACTATGGCTACACCTTC. Translation gives CASSQPGQGPNNYGYTF.

The genes are TRBV7-3 and TRBJ2-2, with 10 bases fitting TRBD1. The CDR3 length is 18 residues. Germline lookup yields CDR1 SGHTA and CDR2 FQGTGA. V shed 6 bases and J 2 bases; nucleotides not matched to a gene: 12. The CDR3 region is CASSQHRGDRGNTGELFF. For the CDR3, the DNA is TGTGCCAGCAGTCAACACCGCGGGGACAGGGGTAACACCGGGGAGCTGTTTTTT.

The chain combines TRBV5-1 with TRBJ2-3; TRBD2 aligns across 8 bases. Losses at the gene ends were 5 bases for V and 5 bases for J; bases not matched to a gene: 16. The CDR3 consists of 17 residues. Looked up from germline, CDR1 is SGHRS and CDR2 is YFSETQ. This CDR3 reads CASRPTGGPLVGDTQYF. Here the CDR3 DNA reads TGCGCCAGCAGACCTACGGGGGGGCCCCTGGTGGGAGATACGCAGTATTTT.

The gene calls are TRBV7-9 and TRBJ2-4; weak D call: TRBD2 (5 bases). V was trimmed by 5 bases and J by 9 bases, leaving 17 bases between them. The CDR3 is 14 residues long. Germline loops: CDR1 SEHNR, CDR2 FQNEAQ (reference sequence). The CDR3 protein is CASSRTQDSGIQYF. CDR3 coding DNA: TGTGCCAGCAGCAGGACTCAGGATTCGGGCATTCAGTACTTC.

J is TRBJ2-7 and V is TRBV27; TRBD1 might be the D (6 bases). CDR1 MNHEY and CDR2 SMNVEV come from the germline V gene (reference sequence). V dropped 3 bases and J dropped 3 bases, with 12 bases sitting between them. This CDR3 has 14 residues. As DNA, the CDR3 is TGTGCCAGCAGTTTGGCGGCAGGGGACTACGAGCAGTACTTC. Amino acid sequence: CASSLAAGDYEQYF.

J is TRBJ1-2 and V is TRBV6-5; the match to TRBD1 covers 8 bases. Germline lookup yields CDR1 MNHEY and CDR2 SVGAGI. J lost 6 bases, V lost 5 bases, and 8 bases had no gene match. CDR3 length equals 14 residues. The CDR3 DNA reads as TGTGCCAGCAGTCCCCCAGACAGGGGCCATGGCTACACCTTC. Translating it yields CASSPPDRGHGYTF.

This chain connects TRBV4-1 to TRBJ1-2; D not certain. Trimming took off 3 bases at V and 8 bases at J, with 19 bases between the two ends. Germline V gives CDR1 MGHRA, CDR2 YSYEKL. CDR3 length: 15 residues. CDR3 residues: CASSQADVRPGGYTF. The DNA for the CDR3 is TGCGCCAGCAGCCAGGCGGACGTCCGACCGGGAGGCTACACCTTC.

V gene TRBV5-4 combines with J gene TRBJ1-3; TRBD1 aligns across 9 bases. There are 16 residues in the CDR3. Germline CDR1 reads SGHNT; CDR2 reads YYREEE (reference sequence). Losses at the gene ends were 3 bases for V and 2 bases for J; bases not matched to a gene: 6. This CDR3 is CASSSRGDRAGNTIYF. The CDR3 DNA follows: TGTGCCAGCAGCTCTCGAGGGGACAGGGCTGGAAACACCATATATTTT.

The chain links TRBV6-4 to TRBJ2-1; D may be TRBD2 (6 bases). V lost 3 bases and J lost 12, with 15 bases in between. The V gene's germline CDR1 is MRHNA and CDR2 SNTAGT. The CDR3 sequence is 13 residues long. The CDR3 coding sequence is TGTGCCAGCAGTGAGGAGAGGAGGGGTCGGCAGTTCTTC. It specifies CASSEERRGRQFF.

The gene calls are TRBV19 and TRBJ1-2; no definite D call. The V end lost 3 bases, the J end lost 4 bases, and 12 bases lay between the germline ends. The CDR3 is 14 amino acids. Germline lookup yields CDR1 LNHDA and CDR2 SQIVND (reference sequence). CDR3 DNA sequence: TGTGCCAGTAGTATGTCAGGAGGGTTCTATGGCTACACCTTC. This translates into CASSMSGGFYGYTF.

This sequence joins TRBV29-1 and TRBJ2-5; D possibly corresponds to TRBD1 (6 bases). The better agreement between TRBJ2-7 and the DNA end casts doubt on the J call. CDR1 is SQVTM, CDR2 ANQGSEA, per germline. The length of the CDR3 is 15 residues. The CDR3 protein is CSVEDSRGASYEQYF. CDR3 coding DNA: TGCAGCGTTGAAGATTCCAGGGGAGCGTCCTACGAGCAGTACTTC.

This chain joins TRBV7-2 and TRBJ2-3; TRBD1 matches 7 bases. CDR3 length equals 15 residues. Germline V gene sequence: CDR1 SGHTA, CDR2 FQGNSA. The ends lost 2 bases at V and 4 bases at J; junction bases unmatched: 6. The CDR3 here is CASSLQTGAADTQYF. CDR3 nucleotide sequence: TGTGCCAGCAGCTTACAAACAGGGGCGGCAGATACGCAGTATTTT.

The V gene is TRBV5-1, the J gene TRBJ2-7, with D maybe TRBD1 (5 bases). This CDR3 spans 12 amino acids. V dropped 5 bases and J dropped 3 bases, with 9 bases sitting between them. Germline values: CDR1 SGHRS, CDR2 YFSETQ. The CDR3 DNA sequence: TGCGCCAGCAGGACCCAGGGCTACGAGCAGTACTTC. Its protein is CASRTQGYEQYF.

Remarks on this clone: Other nucleotide sequences from this sample produce the same CDR3. This chain joins TRBV19 and TRBJ1-2; no firm D call. Per the germline V gene, CDR1 is LNHDA and CDR2 is SQIVND (reference sequence). The CDR3 spans 13 residues. V lost 8 bases to trimming and J lost 6 bases, with 16 bases between them. Written as DNA, the CDR3 is TGTGCCAGTGGGCCGCCGCAAGGTCATGGCTACACCTTC. It yields the protein CASGPPQGHGYTF.